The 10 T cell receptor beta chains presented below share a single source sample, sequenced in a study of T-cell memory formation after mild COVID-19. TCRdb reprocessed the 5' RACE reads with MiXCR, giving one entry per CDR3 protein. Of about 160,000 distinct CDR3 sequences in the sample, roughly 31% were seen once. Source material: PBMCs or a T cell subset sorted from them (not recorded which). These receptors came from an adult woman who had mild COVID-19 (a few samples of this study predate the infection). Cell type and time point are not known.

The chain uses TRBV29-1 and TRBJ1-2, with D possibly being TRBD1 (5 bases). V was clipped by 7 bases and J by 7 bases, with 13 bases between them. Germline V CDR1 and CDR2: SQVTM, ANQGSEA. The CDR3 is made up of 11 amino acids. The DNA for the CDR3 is TGCAGCGCCCCAGGGCCTCTTGGCTACACCTTC. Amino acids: CSAPGPLGYTF.

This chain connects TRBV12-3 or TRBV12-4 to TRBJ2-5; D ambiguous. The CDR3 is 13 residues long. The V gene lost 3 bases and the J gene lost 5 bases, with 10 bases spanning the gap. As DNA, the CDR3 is TGTGCCAGCAGTTTGGGCAGGACGGAGACCCAGTACTTC. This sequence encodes CASSLGRTETQYF.

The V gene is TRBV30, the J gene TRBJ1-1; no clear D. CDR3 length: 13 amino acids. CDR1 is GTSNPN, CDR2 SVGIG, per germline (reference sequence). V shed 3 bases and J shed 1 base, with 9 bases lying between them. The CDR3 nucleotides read TGTGCCTGGAGGGCAGGCCAGAACACTGAAGCTTTCTTT. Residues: CAWRAGQNTEAFF.

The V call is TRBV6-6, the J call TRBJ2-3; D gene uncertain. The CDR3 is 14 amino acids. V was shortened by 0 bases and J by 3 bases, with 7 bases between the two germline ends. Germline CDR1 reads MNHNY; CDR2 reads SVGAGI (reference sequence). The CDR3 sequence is CASSYSKETDTQYF. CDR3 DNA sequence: TGTGCCAGCAGTTACTCCAAAGAAACAGATACGCAGTATTTT.

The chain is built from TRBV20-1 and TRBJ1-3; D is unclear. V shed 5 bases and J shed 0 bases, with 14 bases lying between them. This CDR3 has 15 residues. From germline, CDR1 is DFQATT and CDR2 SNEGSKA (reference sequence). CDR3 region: CSALRLPSSGNTIYF. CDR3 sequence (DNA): TGCAGTGCTTTAAGACTACCGAGCTCTGGAAACACCATATATTTT.

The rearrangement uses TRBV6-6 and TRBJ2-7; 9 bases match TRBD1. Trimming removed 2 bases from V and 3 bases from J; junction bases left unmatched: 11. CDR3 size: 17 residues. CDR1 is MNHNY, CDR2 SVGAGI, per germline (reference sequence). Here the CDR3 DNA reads TGTGCCAGCAGTTACCGGGCCCGGGACAGGGCCTACTACGAGCAGTACTTC. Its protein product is CASSYRARDRAYYEQYF.

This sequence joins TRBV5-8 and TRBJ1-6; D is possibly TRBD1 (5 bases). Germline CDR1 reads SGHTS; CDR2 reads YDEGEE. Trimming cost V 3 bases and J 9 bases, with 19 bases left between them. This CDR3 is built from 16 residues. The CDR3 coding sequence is TGTGCCAGCAGCTCCCCGGGGGAAGTTTACGGTTCACCCCTCCACTTT. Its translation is CASSSPGEVYGSPLHF.

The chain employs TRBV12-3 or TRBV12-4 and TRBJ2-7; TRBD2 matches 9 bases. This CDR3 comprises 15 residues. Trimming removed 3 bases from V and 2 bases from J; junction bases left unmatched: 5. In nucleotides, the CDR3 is TGTGCCAGCAGTTTTAGTAGCGGGGGTCCCTACGAGCAGTACTTC. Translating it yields CASSFSSGGPYEQYF.

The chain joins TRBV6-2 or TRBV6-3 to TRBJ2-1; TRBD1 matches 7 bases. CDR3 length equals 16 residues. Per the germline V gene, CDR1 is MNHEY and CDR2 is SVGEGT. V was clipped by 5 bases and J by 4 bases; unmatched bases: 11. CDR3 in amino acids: CASSNYRDSRYNEQFF. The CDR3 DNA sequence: TGTGCCAGCAGTAACTACCGGGACAGCAGATACAATGAGCAGTTCTTC.

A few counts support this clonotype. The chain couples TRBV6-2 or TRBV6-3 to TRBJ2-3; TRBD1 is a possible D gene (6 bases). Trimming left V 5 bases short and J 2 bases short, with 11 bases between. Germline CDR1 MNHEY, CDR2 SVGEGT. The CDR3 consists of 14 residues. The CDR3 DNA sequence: TGTGCCAGCAGTCCCCGGACAGTCACAGATACGCAGTATTTT. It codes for CASSPRTVTDTQYF.